The present T cell receptor beta chain was sequenced within a study of blood T cell repertoires in COVID-19. Germline V lookup: CDR1 SGHVS, CDR2 FQNEAQ. The CDR3 has 16 amino acids. The J segment lost 1 base and the V segment lost 4 bases, leaving 10 bases of the junction unmatched. Per the authors' pipeline: Amplification of reference gene primers was used by the study to estimate nucleated cell counts. The protocol was immunoSEQ multiplex PCR, while the TCRdb copy is restricted to in-frame clones and leaves out a portion. V, J and clone size derive from that table, while D and trimming were established from the DNA sequence. The sample shows about 230,000 clones, 88% of them seen only once.

The specimen sequenced was PBMCs or T cells enriched from blood (not recorded which). This rearrangement joins TRBV7-8 to TRBJ2-7; 7 nucleotides match TRBD1. The origin of this receptor is a woman between 35 and 50 years old with acute COVID-19. CDR3 in DNA: TGTGCCAGCAGCTCGCGACAGGGAATGGGATCCTACGAGCAGTACTTC. Translating gives CASSSRQGMGSYEQYF.